This note documents a single T cell receptor (beta chain) sequence. What it recognizes is unknown. The source of the sample is a study of cytomegalovirus exposure and HLA in healthy donors. Study findings and constraints: Reports showed the classifier diagnosing cytomegalovirus status with high specificity and sensitivity. Confirmation was obtained in vitro that a few CMV-associated chains are specific for CMV antigens. Most TCR sequences were uncommon, yet certain public TCRs appeared in many donors.

Produced via immunoSEQ multiplex PCR; TCRdb's table is partial and in-frame only. The sample shows some 160,000 clones, more than 70% of them seen only once. CDR3 length: 13 amino acids. Trimming removed 1 base from V and 8 bases from J, with 6 bases in between. Per the germline V gene, CDR1 is ENHRY and CDR2 is SYGVKD. The chain carries TRBV10-3 and TRBJ1-6, with D uncertain. Sequenced input: PBMCs. The TCR comes from a man aged 18 to 30 in good health and CMV-seronegative. The CDR3 sequence is CAISELEDSPLHF. The CDR3 DNA reads as TGTGCCATCAGTGAGTTGGAGGATTCACCCCTCCACTTT.